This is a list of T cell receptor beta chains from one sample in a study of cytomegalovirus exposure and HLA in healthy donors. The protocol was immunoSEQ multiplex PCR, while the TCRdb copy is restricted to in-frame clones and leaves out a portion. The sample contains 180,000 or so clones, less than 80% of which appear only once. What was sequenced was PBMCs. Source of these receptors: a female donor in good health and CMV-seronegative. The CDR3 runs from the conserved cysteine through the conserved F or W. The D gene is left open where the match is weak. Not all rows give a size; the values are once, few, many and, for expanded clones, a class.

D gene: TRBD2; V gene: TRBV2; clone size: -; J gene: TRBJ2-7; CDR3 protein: CASRGGASGGNYEQYF; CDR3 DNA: TGTGCCAGCAGGGGTGGGGCTAGCGGGGGAAACTACGAGCAGTACTTC
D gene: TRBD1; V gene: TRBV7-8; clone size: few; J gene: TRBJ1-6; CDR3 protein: CASSLGQGVSPLHF; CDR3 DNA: TGTGCCAGCAGCCTCGGACAGGGGGTCTCACCCCTCCACTTT
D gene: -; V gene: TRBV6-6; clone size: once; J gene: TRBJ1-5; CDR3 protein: CASSAGGVSNNQPQHF; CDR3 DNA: TGTGCCAGCAGTGCTGGGGGGGTGAGTAACAATCAGCCCCAGCATTTT
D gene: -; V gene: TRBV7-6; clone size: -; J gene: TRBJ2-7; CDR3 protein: CASSLAPGYEQYF; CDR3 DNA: TGTGCCAGCAGCTTAGCGCCGGGGTACGAGCAGTACTTC
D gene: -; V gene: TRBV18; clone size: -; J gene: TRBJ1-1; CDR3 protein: CASSPRAMNTEAFF; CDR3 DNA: TGTGCCAGCTCACCAAGAGCCATGAACACTGAAGCTTTCTTT
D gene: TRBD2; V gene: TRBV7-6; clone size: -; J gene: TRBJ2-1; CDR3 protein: CASASFSGRNEQFF; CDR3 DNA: TGTGCCAGCGCGTCTTTTAGCGGGCGCAATGAGCAGTTCTTC
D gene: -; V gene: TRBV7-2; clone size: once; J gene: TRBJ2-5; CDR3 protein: CASSPSPQETQYF; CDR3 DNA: TGTGCCAGCAGCCCGTCCCCGCAAGAGACCCAGTACTTC
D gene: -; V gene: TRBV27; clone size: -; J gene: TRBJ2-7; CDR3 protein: CASAAHRVLSEQYF; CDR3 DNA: TGTGCCAGCGCGGCCCATCGAGTTTTGTCCGAGCAGTACTTC
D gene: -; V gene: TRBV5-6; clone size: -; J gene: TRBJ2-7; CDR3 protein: CASSPRRVPYEQYF; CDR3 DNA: TGTGCCAGCAGCCCCAGGCGGGTTCCCTACGAGCAGTACTTC
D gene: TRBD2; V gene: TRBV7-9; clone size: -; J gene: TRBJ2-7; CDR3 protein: CASSSTTGLAGAARNF; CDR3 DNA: TGTGCCAGCAGCTCAACAACAGGACTAGCGGGAGCCGCTAGGAACTTC
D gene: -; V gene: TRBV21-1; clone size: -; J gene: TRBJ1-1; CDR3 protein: CASSLQGGRTEAFF; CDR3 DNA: TGTGCCAGCAGCCTACAGGGGGGGAGAACTGAAGCTTTCTTT
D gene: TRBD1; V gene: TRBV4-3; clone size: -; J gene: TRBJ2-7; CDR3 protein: CASSRDSYEQYF; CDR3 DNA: TGCGCCAGCAGCCGGGACAGCTACGAGCAGTACTTC
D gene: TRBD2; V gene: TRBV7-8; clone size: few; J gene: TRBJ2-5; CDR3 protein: CASSGSAGGETQYF; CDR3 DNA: TGTGCCAGCAGCGGATCAGCGGGGGGGGAGACCCAGTACTTC
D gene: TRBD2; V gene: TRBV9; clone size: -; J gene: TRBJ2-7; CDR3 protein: CASSAEGVSSGHTYEQYF; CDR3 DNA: TGTGCCAGCAGCGCGGAGGGGGTTTCTAGCGGGCACACCTACGAGCAGTACTTC
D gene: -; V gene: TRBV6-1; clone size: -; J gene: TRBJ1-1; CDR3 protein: CASRGDMNTEAFF; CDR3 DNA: TGTGCCAGCAGGGGGGACATGAACACTGAAGCTTTCTTT
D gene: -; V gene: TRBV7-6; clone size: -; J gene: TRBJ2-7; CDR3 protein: CASSLGRVPDEQYF; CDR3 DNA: TGTGCCAGCAGCTTAGGGAGGGTTCCCGACGAGCAGTACTTC
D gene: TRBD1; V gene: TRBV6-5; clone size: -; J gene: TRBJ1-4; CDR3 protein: CASSPGGQGHEKLFF; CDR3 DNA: TGTGCCAGCAGCCCGGGAGGACAGGGTCATGAAAAACTGTTTTTT
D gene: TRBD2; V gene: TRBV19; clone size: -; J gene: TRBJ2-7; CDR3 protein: CASSTLAGRDEQYF; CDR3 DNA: TGTGCCAGTAGCACACTAGCGGGCCGCGACGAGCAGTACTTC
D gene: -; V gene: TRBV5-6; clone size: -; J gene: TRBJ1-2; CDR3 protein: CASSSPEQGSGNYGYTF; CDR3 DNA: TGTGCCAGCAGCTCTCCTGAACAGGGTTCCGGGAACTATGGCTACACCTTC
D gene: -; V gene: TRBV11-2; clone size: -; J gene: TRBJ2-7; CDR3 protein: CASSQGTQQLRYF; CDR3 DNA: TGTGCCAGCAGCCAGGGGACACAGCAACTGCGGTACTTC
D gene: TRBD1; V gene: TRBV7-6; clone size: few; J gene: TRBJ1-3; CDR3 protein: CASSSGQGPTIYF; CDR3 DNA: TGTGCCAGCAGCTCCGGACAGGGCCCCACCATATATTTT
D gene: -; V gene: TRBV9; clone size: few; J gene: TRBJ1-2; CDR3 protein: CASSGGGTVTHGYTF; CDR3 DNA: TGTGCCAGCAGCGGGGGAGGGACTGTGACACATGGCTACACCTTC
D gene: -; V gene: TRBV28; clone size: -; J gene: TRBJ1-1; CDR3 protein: CASSFRRAAGNTEAFF; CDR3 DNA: TGTGCCAGCAGTTTTAGAAGGGCAGCGGGGAACACTGAAGCTTTCTTT
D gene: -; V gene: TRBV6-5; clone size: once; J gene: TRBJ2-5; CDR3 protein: CASAVFGVGETQYF; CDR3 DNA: TGTGCCAGCGCAGTGTTCGGGGTTGGGGAGACCCAGTACTTC
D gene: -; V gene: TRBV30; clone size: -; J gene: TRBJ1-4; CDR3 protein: CAWSGNVWGPGRKLFF; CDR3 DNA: TGTGCCTGGAGTGGAAACGTGTGGGGGCCGGGGAGAAAACTGTTTTTT
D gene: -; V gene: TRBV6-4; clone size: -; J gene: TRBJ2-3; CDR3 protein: CASGHNGREYF; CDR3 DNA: TGTGCCAGCGGCCACAATGGGCGCGAGTATTTT
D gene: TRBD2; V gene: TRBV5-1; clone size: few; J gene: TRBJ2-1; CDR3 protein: CASSSSGRALYNEQFF; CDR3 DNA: TGCGCCAGCAGCTCCAGCGGGAGGGCCCTTTACAATGAGCAGTTCTTC
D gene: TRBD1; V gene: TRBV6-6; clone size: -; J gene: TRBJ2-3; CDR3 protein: CASSLQGGTDTQYF; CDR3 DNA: TGTGCCAGCAGTTTACAGGGGGGCACAGATACGCAGTATTTT
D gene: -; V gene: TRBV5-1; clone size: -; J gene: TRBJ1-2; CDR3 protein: CASSPPTGSAGYTF; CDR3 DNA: TGCGCCAGCAGCCCACCTACAGGGTCAGCAGGCTACACCTTC
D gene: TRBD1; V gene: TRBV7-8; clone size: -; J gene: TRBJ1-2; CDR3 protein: CASSSGQKIDGYTF; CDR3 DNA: TGTGCCAGCAGCTCGGGACAGAAAATAGATGGCTACACCTTC
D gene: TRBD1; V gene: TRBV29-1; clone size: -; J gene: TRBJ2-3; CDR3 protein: CSEDGQVSTDTQYF; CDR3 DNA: TGCAGCGAAGACGGACAGGTTAGCACAGATACGCAGTATTTT
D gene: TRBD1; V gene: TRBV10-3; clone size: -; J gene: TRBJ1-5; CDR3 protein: CAISESYDRASQPQHF; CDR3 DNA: TGTGCCATCAGTGAGTCGTACGACAGGGCTAGTCAGCCCCAGCATTTT
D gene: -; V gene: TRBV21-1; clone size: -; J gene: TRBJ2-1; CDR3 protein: CASSNCKLADAESYNEQFF; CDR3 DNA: TGTGCCAGCAGCAACTGTAAGCTAGCGGACGCTGAATCCTACAATGAGCAGTTCTTC
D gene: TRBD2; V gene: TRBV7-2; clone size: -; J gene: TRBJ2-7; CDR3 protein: CASSLKAGGREQYF; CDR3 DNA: TGTGCCAGCAGCTTAAAAGCGGGGGGGCGGGAGCAGTACTTC
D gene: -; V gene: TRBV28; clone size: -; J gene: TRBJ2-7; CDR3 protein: CASSFRQNYEQYF; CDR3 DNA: TGTGCCAGCAGTTTTAGACAGAACTACGAGCAGTACTTC
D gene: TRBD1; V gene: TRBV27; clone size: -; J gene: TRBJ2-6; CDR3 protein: CASSSPSRGLGGANGLTF; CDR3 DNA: TGTGCCAGCAGTTCACCCTCCAGGGGGCTTGGTGGGGCCAACGGCCTGACTTTC
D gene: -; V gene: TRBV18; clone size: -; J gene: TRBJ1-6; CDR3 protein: CASSRDRPGDSPLHF; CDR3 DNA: TGTGCCAGCTCACGAGACAGGCCCGGGGATTCACCCCTCCACTTT
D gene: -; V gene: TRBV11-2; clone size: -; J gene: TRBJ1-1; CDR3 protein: CASSHRGANTEAFF; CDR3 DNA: TGTGCCAGCAGCCATCGGGGGGCAAACACTGAAGCTTTCTTT
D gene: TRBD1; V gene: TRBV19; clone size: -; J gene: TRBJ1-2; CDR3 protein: CASTADRWNYGYTF; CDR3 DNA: TGTGCCAGTACCGCGGACAGGTGGAACTATGGCTACACCTTC
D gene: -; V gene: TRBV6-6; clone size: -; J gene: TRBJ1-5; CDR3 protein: CASSYGGLGGNQPQHF; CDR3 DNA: TGTGCCAGCAGTTACGGAGGTTTGGGCGGCAATCAGCCCCAGCATTTT
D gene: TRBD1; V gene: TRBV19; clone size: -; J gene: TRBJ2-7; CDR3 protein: CASRPTTGDPREQYF; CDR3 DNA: TGTGCCAGTAGGCCTACGACAGGGGACCCTAGGGAGCAGTACTTC
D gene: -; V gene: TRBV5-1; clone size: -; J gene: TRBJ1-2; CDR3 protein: CASSLETGLGYTF; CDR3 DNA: TGCGCCAGCAGCTTGGAGACAGGTCTTGGCTACACCTTC
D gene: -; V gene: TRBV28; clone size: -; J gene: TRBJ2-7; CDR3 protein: CASSPPGYTYEQYF; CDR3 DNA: TGTGCCAGCAGTCCTCCGGGATATACCTACGAGCAGTACTTC
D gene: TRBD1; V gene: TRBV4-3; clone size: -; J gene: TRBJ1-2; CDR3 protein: CASSRQGARGYTF; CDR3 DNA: TGCGCCAGCAGCCGCCAGGGGGCGCGCGGCTACACCTTC
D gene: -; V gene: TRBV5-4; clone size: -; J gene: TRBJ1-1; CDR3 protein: CASSSAGAHTEAFF; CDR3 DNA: TGTGCCAGCAGCTCGGCAGGGGCTCACACTGAAGCTTTCTTT
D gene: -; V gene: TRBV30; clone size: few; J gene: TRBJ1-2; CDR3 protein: CAWSVSRYGYTF; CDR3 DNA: TGTGCCTGGAGTGTTAGTCGCTATGGCTACACCTTC
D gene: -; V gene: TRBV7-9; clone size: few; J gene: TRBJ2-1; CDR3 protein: CASSPAVNEQFF; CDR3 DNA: TGTGCCAGCAGCCCTGCGGTTAATGAGCAGTTCTTC
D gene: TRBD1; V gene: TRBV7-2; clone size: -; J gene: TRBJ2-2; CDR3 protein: CASSLTGGSTGELFF; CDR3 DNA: TGTGCCAGCAGCCTGACAGGGGGGAGCACCGGGGAGCTGTTTTTT
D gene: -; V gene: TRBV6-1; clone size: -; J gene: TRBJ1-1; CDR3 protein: CASSEVVREAFF; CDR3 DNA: TGTGCCAGCAGTGAAGTAGTGCGAGAAGCTTTCTTT
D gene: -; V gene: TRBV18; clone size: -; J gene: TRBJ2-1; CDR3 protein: CASSPDQSGMVDEQFF; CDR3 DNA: TGTGCCAGCTCACCAGACCAGTCGGGGATGGTCGATGAGCAGTTCTTC
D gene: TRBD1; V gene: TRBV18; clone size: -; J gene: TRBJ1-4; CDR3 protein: CASSPDRGSEKLFF; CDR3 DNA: TGTGCCAGCTCACCGGACAGGGGGAGTGAAAAACTGTTTTTT
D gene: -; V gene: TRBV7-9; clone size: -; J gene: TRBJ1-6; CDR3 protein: CASSTSSDFSPLHF; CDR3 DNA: TGTGCCAGCAGCACTTCTTCCGACTTTTCACCCCTCCACTTT
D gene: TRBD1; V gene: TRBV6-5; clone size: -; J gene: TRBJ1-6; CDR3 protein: CASSSTGTGTSPLHF; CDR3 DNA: TGTGCCAGCAGCTCCACCGGGACAGGGACCTCACCCCTCCACTTT
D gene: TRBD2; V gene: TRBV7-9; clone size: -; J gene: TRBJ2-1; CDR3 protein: CASSLYLLSGQYNEQFF; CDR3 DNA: TGTGCCAGCAGCTTATACCTGCTTAGCGGGCAATACAATGAGCAGTTCTTC
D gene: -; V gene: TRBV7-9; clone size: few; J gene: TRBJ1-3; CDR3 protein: CASITAGTPGNTIYF; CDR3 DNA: TGTGCCAGCATAACCGCAGGGACACCTGGAAACACCATATATTTT
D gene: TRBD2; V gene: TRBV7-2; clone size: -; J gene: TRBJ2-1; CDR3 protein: CASSLAGTKYNEQFF; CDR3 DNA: TGTGCCAGCAGCCTAGCTGGGACTAAATACAATGAGCAGTTCTTC
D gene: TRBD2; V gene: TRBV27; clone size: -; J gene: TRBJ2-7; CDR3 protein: CASSRLGTSGSYEQYF; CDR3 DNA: TGTGCCAGCAGTCGACTGGGGACTAGCGGGAGTTACGAGCAGTACTTC